This TCR beta chain was sequenced for a study of identical twins. Every one of the donors was a healthy Caucasian. Template switching introduced a universal primer site, and the cDNA bore unique molecular identifiers. TCRdb itself ran the 5' RACE reads through MiXCR, one entry per CDR3 protein. The sample has about 720,000 distinct CDR3 sequences, about 20% seen once; the top ten hold over 10%. CDR3 length: 12 amino acids. V gave up 3 bases and J gave up 2 bases, with 7 bases separating them. Germline V gene sequence: CDR1 DFQATT, CDR2 SNEGSKA (reference sequence). These same records also appear under a second study, on T cells expressing NK-cell markers. Per that paper: Of eight sequenced donors, seven were HCMV-seropositive and one HCMV-seronegative.

Sequenced material: PBMCs. The rearrangement joins TRBV20-1 to TRBJ2-5; D is undetermined. The TCR sequence derives from a woman aged 18-29 years in good health. For the CDR3, the DNA is TGCAGTGCTAGTCCCAGGCAAGAGACCCAGTACTTC. This gives the protein CSASPRQETQYF.